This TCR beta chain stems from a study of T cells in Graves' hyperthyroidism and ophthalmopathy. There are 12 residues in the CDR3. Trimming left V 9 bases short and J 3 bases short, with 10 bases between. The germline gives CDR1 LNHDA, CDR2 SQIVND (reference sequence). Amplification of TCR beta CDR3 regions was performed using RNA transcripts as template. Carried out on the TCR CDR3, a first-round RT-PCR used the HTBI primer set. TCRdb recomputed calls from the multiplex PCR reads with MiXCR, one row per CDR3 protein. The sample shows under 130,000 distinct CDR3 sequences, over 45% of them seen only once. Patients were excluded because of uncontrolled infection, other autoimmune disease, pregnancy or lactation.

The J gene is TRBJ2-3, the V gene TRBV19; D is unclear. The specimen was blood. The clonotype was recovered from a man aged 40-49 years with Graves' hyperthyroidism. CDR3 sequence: CASPHQTDTQYF. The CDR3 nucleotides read TGTGCCAGCCCCCATCAGACAGATACGCAGTATTTT.